This TCR beta chain was profiled in a study of response to subunit inactivated influenza vaccine. General observations from the study: A suggestion made by the authors is that each seasonal influenza vaccination recruits few new T cells.

This clonotype was recorded at least ten times. The target antigen is unknown. A single record per CDR3 protein comes from TCRdb applying MiXCR to the RT-PCR reads. This sample has about 480,000 distinct CDR3 sequences; about an eighth occur once, and the top ten carry around 12%. Per germline, CDR1 MGHRA and CDR2 YSYEKL. This CDR3 has 14 residues. The V and J ends lost 0 bases and 5 bases respectively, with 10 bases between them. Source: PBMCs from blood, taken 45 days after vaccination. The chain joins TRBV4-1 to TRBJ1-1; D is uncertain. The sequence derives from a man over 45 who received an inactivated influenza vaccine. Here the CDR3 reads CASSQDSGRTEAFF. The CDR3 region has the DNA TGCGCCAGCAGCCAAGATTCCGGACGGACTGAAGCTTTCTTT.